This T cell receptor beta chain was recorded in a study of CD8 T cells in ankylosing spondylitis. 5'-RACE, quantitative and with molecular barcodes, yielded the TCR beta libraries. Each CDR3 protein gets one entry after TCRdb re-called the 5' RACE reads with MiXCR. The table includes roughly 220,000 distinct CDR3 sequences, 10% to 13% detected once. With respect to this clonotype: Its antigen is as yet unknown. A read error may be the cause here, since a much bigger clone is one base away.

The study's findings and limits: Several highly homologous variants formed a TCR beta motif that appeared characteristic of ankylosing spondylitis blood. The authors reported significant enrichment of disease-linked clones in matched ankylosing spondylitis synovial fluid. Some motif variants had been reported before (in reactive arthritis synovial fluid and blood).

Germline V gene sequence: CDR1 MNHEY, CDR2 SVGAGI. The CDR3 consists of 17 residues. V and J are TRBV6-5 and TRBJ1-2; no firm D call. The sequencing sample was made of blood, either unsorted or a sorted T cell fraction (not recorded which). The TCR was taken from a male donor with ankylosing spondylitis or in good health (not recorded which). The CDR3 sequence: CASSSPTQNTPNYGYSF. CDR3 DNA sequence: TGTGCCAGCAGTTCGCCGACGCAGAATACCCCTAACTATGGCTACTCCTTC.